Listed below are T cell receptor beta chains from one sample, sequenced in a study of shared clonotypes between healthy human individuals. Produced via immunoSEQ multiplex PCR; TCRdb's table is partial and in-frame only. This sample has about 1.5 million clones; 98% occur once, and the top ten carry about 0.4%. The specimen was naive CD4+ T cells sorted from blood. These receptors were obtained from a man younger than 45 in good health. Both conserved end residues are part of each CDR3. Fields, in order: D gene, J gene, V gene, clone size, CDR3 protein, CDR3 DNA. A D gene is named only where the DNA matches it firmly. Clone size is given for some rows only: seen once, a few or many times, or a class if the clone is expanded.

TRBD1,TRBJ1-2,TRBV19,-,CASSITAAGGHYGYTF,TGTGCCAGTAGTATAACTGCGGCAGGGGGCCACTATGGCTACACCTTC
-,TRBJ2-3,TRBV11-3,-,CASTPLRGCTDTQYF,TGTGCCAGCACCCCACTACGGGGGTGCACAGATACGCAGTATTTT
-,TRBJ1-5,TRBV6-6,-,CASSYRGYYQPQHF,TGTGCCAGCAGTTACAGGGGGTATTATCAGCCCCAGCATTTT
-,TRBJ2-2,TRBV7-3,-,CASRQGTTGELFF,TGTGCCAGCAGGCAGGGGACCACCGGGGAGCTGTTTTTT
-,TRBJ2-5,TRBV27,once,CASSPGTLGETQYF,TGTGCCAGCAGTCCGGGGACCCTCGGGGAGACCCAGTACTTC
-,TRBJ1-1,TRBV4-3,-,CASSQDRIYTEAFF,TGCGCCAGCAGCCAAGATCGGATTTACACTGAAGCTTTCTTT
TRBD2,TRBJ2-7,TRBV11-2,few,CASSRRRETYEQYF,TGTGCCAGCAGCAGGAGGCGGGAGACCTACGAGCAGTACTTC
-,TRBJ2-3,TRBV7-2,-,CASKLSDTQYF,TGTGCCAGCAAATTGTCCGATACGCAGTATTTT
TRBD1,TRBJ1-5,TRBV7-2,-,CASSARSGGQPQHF,TGTGCCAGCAGCGCCCGCTCAGGGGGGCAGCCCCAGCATTTT
TRBD1,TRBJ1-2,TRBV30,-,CAWSTGVYGYTF,TGTGCCTGGTCAACAGGGGTCTATGGCTACACCTTC
-,TRBJ1-3,TRBV11-2,-,CASSLRQASGNTIYF,TGTGCCAGCAGCCTCCGTCAGGCCTCTGGAAACACCATATATTTT
-,TRBJ2-7,TRBV28,-,CASSFGGGQRSYEQYF,TGTGCCAGCAGTTTTGGGGGGGGACAGAGATCCTACGAGCAGTACTTC
-,TRBJ2-2,TRBV4-1,-,CASSQGLSWELFF,TGCGCCAGCAGCCAAGGTTTAAGCTGGGAGCTGTTTTTT
-,TRBJ2-3,TRBV28,many,CASSLPGPHNTQYF,TGTGCCAGCAGTTTACCAGGGCCTCACAATACGCAGTATTTT
-,TRBJ2-3,TRBV5-6,-,CASSLEVSSLGYTQYF,TGTGCCAGCAGCTTGGAGGTCTCCTCATTAGGATATACGCAGTATTTT
TRBD1,TRBJ1-5,TRBV28,once,CASSPWTGVNQPQHF,TGTGCCAGCAGTCCTTGGACAGGGGTAAATCAGCCCCAGCATTTT
-,TRBJ1-5,TRBV10-3,-,CAISGDTYYSPQHF,TGTGCCATCAGTGGGGACACATACTACTCTCCCCAGCATTTT
-,TRBJ1-5,TRBV6-1,-,CASSDGGHQPQHF,TGTGCCAGCAGTGACGGGGGGCATCAGCCCCAGCATTTT
-,TRBJ2-7,TRBV14,-,CASSRFSGDYEQYF,TGTGCCAGCAGCCGATTTTCCGGGGACTACGAGCAGTACTTC
-,TRBJ1-5,TRBV12-1,-,CASSFVEDRQGHNQPQHF,TGTGCCAGCAGCTTTGTTGAGGATCGACAGGGCCACAATCAGCCCCAGCATTTT
-,TRBJ1-1,TRBV7-6,once,CASSLVVGTQVGTEAFF,TGTGCCAGCAGCTTAGTAGTTGGGACGCAGGTCGGCACTGAAGCTTTCTTT
-,TRBJ1-2,TRBV5-5,-,CASSPRVSNYGYTF,TGTGCCAGCAGCCCGAGGGTCAGCAACTATGGCTACACCTTC
-,TRBJ2-1,TRBV14,-,CASSQDSYNEQFF,TGTGCCAGCAGCCAAGATTCTTACAATGAGCAGTTCTTC
-,TRBJ2-7,TRBV4-1,once,CASSQRTQSYEQYF,TGCGCCAGCAGCCAAAGGACTCAATCCTACGAGCAGTACTTC
-,TRBJ2-4,TRBV13,once,CASSSAPDRYKNIQYF,TGTGCCAGCAGCTCCGCTCCGGACAGATACAAAAACATTCAGTACTTC
-,TRBJ2-3,TRBV30,-,CAWSVQRRSTDTQYF,TGTGCCTGGAGTGTACAGCGGAGAAGCACAGATACGCAGTATTTT
-,TRBJ2-7,TRBV7-8,-,CASSPRFSYSYEQYF,TGTGCCAGCAGCCCCCGTTTCAGTTACTCCTACGAGCAGTACTTC
-,TRBJ2-7,TRBV6-1,-,CASGRSGETNYEQYF,TGTGCCAGCGGGCGTTCAGGGGAGACGAACTACGAGCAGTACTTC
-,TRBJ1-3,TRBV9,few,CASSNNPPLPGNTIYF,TGTGCCAGCAGCAATAATCCTCCTCTCCCGGGAAACACCATATATTTT
TRBD2,TRBJ2-7,TRBV29-1,once,CSVDSGRGYEQYF,TGCAGCGTCGATAGCGGGAGGGGGTACGAGCAGTACTTC
TRBD1,TRBJ2-5,TRBV7-6,-,CASSAGQGAQQETQYF,TGTGCCAGCAGCGCCGGACAGGGGGCCCAACAAGAGACCCAGTACTTC
TRBD2,TRBJ2-2,TRBV4-1,-,CASSQRDYAGEWYTGELFF,TGCGCCAGCAGCCAACGTGACTATGCGGGAGAGTGGTACACCGGGGAGCTGTTTTTT
-,TRBJ1-2,TRBV6-6,-,CASDRDIYGYTF,TGTGCCAGTGATCGGGACATCTATGGCTACACCTTC
-,TRBJ2-2,TRBV10-2,once,CATSKGAGELFF,TGCGCCACTTCGAAGGGAGCCGGGGAGCTGTTTTTT
TRBD2,TRBJ2-7,TRBV6-5,-,CASSRTLAGEGEQYF,TGTGCCAGCAGTCGGACCTTAGCGGGAGAAGGCGAGCAGTACTTC
TRBD1,TRBJ1-3,TRBV6-1,-,CASSEQGASGNTIYF,TGTGCCAGCAGTGAACAGGGGGCGTCAGGAAACACCATATATTTT
-,TRBJ1-4,TRBV7-2,-,CASSLGGTFQEKLFF,TGTGCCAGCAGCCTAGGCGGGACATTCCAGGAAAAACTGTTTTTT
-,TRBJ2-7,TRBV5-5,-,CASSLESYEQYF,TGTGCCAGCAGCTTGGAATCCTACGAGCAGTACTTC
-,TRBJ2-1,TRBV20-1,-,CSARDGNEQFF,TGCAGTGCTAGAGACGGAAATGAGCAGTTCTTC
TRBD2,TRBJ2-2,TRBV15,-,CATGSLAGPTGELFF,TGTGCCACCGGGAGTCTAGCGGGCCCCACCGGGGAGCTGTTTTTT
TRBD1,TRBJ1-4,TRBV4-3,-,CASSQGNGRGNEKLFF,TGCGCCAGCAGCCAGGGCAATGGCAGGGGGAATGAAAAACTGTTTTTT
-,TRBJ2-5,TRBV6-6,once,CASSYSGTQYF,TGTGCCAGCAGTTACTCCGGGACCCAGTACTTC